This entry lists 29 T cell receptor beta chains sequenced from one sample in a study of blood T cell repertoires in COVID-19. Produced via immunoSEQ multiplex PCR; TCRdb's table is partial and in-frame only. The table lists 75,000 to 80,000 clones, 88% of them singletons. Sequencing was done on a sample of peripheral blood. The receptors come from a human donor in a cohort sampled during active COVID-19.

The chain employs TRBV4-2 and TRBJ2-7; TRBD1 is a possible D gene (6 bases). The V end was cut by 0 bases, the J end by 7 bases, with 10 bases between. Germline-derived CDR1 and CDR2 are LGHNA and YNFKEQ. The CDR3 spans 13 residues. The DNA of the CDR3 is TGTGCCAGCAGCCAAGATAGGGGGTATGAGCAGTACTTC. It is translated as CASSQDRGYEQYF.

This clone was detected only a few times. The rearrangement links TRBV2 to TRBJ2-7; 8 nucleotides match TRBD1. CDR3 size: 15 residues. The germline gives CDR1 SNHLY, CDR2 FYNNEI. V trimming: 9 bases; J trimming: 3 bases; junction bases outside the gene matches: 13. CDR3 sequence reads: CARSNPGQGLYEQYF. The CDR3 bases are TGTGCCAGGTCGAATCCAGGACAGGGACTCTACGAGCAGTACTTC.

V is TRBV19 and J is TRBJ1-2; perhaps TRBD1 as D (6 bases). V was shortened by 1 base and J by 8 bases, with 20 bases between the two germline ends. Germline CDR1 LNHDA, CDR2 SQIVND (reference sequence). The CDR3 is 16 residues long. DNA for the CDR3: TGTGCCAGTAGTATAGCCTCCGGGACAACTCCGGTGGGCTACACCTTC. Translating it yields CASSIASGTTPVGYTF.

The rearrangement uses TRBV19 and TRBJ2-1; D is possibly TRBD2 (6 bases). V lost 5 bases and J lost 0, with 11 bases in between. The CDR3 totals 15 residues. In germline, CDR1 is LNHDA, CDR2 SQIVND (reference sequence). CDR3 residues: CASSSGETSYNEQFF. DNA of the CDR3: TGTGCCAGTAGTTCGGGGGAGACCTCCTACAATGAGCAGTTCTTC.

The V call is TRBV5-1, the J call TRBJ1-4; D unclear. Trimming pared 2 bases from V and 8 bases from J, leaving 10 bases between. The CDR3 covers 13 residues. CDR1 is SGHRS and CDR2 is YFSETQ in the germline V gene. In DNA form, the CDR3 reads TGCGCCAGCAGCTTCGGTTTGGGCGAAAAACTGTTTTTT. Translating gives CASSFGLGEKLFF.

The CDR3 bases are TGTGCCAGCAGCTTAGGCAGCGGGGGGGTCACAGATACGCAGTATTTT. Translation: CASSLGSGGVTDTQYF. The chain joins TRBV7-8 to TRBJ2-3, with 10 bases that match TRBD2. The V and J ends lost 1 base and 2 bases, in that order; junction bases with no gene match: 3. The germline V gene encodes CDR1 SGHVS and CDR2 FQNEAQ. The CDR3 length is 16 residues.

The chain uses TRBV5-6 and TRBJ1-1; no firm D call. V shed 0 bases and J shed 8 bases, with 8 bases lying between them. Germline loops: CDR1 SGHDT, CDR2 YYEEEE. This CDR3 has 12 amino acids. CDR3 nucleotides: TGTGCCAGCAGCTTGGTGAGTTCCGAAGCTTTCTTT. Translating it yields CASSLVSSEAFF.

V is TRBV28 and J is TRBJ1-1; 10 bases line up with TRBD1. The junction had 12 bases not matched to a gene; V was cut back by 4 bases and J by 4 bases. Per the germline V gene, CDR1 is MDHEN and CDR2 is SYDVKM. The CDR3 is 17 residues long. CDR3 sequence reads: CASSSPAGTGAITEAFF. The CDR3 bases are TGTGCCAGCAGTTCCCCCGCCGGGACAGGGGCGATCACTGAAGCTTTCTTT.

The CDR3: CASTDRGEAFF. CDR3 DNA: TGTGCCAGCACCGACCGGGGGGAAGCTTTCTTT. This chain links TRBV12-3 or TRBV12-4 with TRBJ1-1, with D possibly being TRBD1 (5 bases). The CDR3 is made up of 11 amino acids. V was clipped by 7 bases and J by 8 bases, with 11 bases between them.

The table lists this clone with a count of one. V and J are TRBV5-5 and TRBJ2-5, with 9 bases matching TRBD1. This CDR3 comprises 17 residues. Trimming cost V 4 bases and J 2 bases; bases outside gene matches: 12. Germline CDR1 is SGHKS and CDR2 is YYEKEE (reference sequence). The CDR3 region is CASSTDLGTGSQETQYF. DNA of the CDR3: TGTGCCAGCAGCACCGACCTAGGGACAGGGAGTCAAGAGACCCAGTACTTC.

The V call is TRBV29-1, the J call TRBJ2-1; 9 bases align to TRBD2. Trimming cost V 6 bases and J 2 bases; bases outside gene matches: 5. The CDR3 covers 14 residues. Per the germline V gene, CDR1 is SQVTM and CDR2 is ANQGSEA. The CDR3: CSVQTSGPYNEQFF. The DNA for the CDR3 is TGCAGCGTACAGACTAGCGGCCCCTACAATGAGCAGTTCTTC.

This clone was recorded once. CDR3 sequence (DNA): TGTGCCAGCAGCCAAGATAAGATCAGGGTCACCGGGGAGCTGTTTTTT. Translated, it gives CASSQDKIRVTGELFF. The V call is TRBV4-2, the J call TRBJ2-2; a possible D gene is TRBD1 (5 bases). V was cut by 0 bases and J by 4 bases, with 12 bases left in between. The CDR3 loop spans 16 amino acids. The germline V gene has CDR1 LGHNA and CDR2 YNFKEQ.

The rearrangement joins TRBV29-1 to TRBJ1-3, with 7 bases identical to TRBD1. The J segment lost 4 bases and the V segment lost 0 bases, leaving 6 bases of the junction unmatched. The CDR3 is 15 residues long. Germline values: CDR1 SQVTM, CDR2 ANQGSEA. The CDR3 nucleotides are TGCAGCGTTGAAGATACAGGGGTCCTAGGAAACACCATATATTTT. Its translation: CSVEDTGVLGNTIYF.

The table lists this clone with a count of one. CDR3 DNA sequence: TGTGCCAGTAGTATATTCGGAGGGGGGGAAGATACGCAGTATTTT. This gives the protein CASSIFGGGEDTQYF. V is TRBV19 and J is TRBJ2-3, with TRBD2 as a possible D gene (7 bases). V shed 2 bases and J shed 5 bases, with 14 bases lying between them. CDR3 length equals 15 residues. Germline-derived CDR1 and CDR2 are LNHDA and SQIVND (reference sequence). The full variable domain, with the rest looked up from reference TRBV19 and TRBJ2-3, is DGGITQSPKYLFRKEGQNVTLSCEQNLNHDAMYWYRQDPGQGLRLIYYSQIVNDFQKGDIAEGYSVSREKKESFPLTVTSAQKNPTAFYLCASSIFGGGEDTQYFGPGTRLTVL.

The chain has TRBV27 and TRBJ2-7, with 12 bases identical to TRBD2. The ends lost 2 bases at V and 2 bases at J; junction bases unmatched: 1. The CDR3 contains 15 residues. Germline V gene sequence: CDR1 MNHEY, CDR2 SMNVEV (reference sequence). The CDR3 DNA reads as TGTGCCAGCAGTTTAACTAGCGGGGGGCCCTACGAGCAGTACTTC. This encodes CASSLTSGGPYEQYF.

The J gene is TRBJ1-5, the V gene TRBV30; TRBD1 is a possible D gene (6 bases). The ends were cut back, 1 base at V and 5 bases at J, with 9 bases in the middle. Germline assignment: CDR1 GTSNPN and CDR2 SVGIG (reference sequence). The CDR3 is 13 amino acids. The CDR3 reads CAWSDRVDQPQHF. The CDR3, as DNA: TGTGCCTGGAGTGACAGGGTCGATCAGCCCCAGCATTTT. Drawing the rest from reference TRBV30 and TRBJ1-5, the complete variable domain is SQTIHQWPATLVQPVGSPLSLECTVEGTSNPNLYWYRQAAGRGLQLLFYSVGIGQISSEVPQNLSASRPQDRQFILSSKKLLLSDSGFYLCAWSDRVDQPQHFGDGTRLSIL.

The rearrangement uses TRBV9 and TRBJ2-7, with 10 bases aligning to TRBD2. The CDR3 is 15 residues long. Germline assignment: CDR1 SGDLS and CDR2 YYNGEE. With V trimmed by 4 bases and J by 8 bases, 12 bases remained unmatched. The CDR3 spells CASSPRLAGDGKQYF. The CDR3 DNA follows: TGTGCCAGCAGCCCCAGACTAGCGGGCGACGGGAAGCAGTACTTC.

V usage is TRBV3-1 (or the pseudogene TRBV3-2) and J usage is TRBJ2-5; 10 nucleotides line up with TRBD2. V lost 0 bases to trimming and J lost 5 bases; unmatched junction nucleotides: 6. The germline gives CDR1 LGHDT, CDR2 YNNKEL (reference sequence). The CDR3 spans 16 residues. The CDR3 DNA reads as TGTGCCAGCAGCCAAGACCGAGCGGGGGGGCGTGAGACCCAGTACTTC. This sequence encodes CASSQDRAGGRETQYF.

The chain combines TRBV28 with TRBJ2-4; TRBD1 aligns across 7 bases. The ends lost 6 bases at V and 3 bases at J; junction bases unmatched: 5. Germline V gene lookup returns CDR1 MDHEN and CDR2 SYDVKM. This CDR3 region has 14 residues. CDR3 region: CASRGAGGKNIQYF. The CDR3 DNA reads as TGTGCCAGCAGGGGAGCAGGGGGCAAAAACATTCAGTACTTC.

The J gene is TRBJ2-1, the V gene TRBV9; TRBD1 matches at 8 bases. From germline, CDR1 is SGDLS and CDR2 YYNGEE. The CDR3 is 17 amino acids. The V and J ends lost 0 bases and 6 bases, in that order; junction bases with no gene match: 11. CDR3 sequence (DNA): TGTGCCAGCAGCGTAGAGGAGGGACAGGCTGCGATCAATGAGCAGTTCTTC. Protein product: CASSVEEGQAAINEQFF.

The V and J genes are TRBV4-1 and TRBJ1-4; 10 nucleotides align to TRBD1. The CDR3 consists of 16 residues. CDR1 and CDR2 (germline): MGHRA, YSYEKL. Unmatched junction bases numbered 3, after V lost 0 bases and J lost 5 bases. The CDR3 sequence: CASSQDPGQGNEKLFF. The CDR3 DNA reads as TGCGCCAGCAGCCAAGATCCGGGACAGGGGAATGAAAAACTGTTTTTT.

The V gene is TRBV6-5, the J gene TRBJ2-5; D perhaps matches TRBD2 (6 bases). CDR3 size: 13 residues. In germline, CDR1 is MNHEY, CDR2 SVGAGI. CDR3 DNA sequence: TGTGCTGGCGCTGGCGGGCTAGCGGAGACCCAGTACTTC. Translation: CAGAGGLAETQYF.

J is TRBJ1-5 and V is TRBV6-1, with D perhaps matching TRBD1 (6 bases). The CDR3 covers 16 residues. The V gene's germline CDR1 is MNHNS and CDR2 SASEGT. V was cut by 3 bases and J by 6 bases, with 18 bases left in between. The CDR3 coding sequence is TGTGCCAGCAGTGAGGGGACACCTGGTTTAGGTCAGCCCCAGCATTTT. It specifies CASSEGTPGLGQPQHF.

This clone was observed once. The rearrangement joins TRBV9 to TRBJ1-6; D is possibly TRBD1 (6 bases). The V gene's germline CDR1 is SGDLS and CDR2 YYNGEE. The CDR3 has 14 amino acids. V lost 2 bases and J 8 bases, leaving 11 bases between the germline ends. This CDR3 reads CASSVRQVDSPLHF. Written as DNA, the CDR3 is TGTGCCAGCAGCGTTAGACAGGTGGATTCACCCCTCCACTTT.

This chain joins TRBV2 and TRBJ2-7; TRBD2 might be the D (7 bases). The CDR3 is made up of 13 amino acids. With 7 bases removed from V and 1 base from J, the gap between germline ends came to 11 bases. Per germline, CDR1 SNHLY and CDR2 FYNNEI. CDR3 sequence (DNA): TGTGCCAGCAAACGGGGGGCATCCTACGAGCAGTACTTC. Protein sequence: CASKRGASYEQYF.

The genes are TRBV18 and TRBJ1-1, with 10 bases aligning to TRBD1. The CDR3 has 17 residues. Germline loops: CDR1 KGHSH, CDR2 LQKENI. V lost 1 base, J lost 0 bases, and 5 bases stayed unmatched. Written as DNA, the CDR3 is TGTGCCAGCTCACCACGGGGGACAGGGGCAATGAACACTGAAGCTTTCTTT. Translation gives CASSPRGTGAMNTEAFF.

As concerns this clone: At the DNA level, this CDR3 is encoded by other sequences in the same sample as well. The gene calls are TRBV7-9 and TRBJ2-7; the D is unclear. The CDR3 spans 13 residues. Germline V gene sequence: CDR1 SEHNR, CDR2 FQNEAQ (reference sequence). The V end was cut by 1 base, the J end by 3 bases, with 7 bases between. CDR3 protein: CASSLVGGYEQYF. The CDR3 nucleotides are TGTGCCAGCAGCTTAGTCGGTGGCTACGAGCAGTACTTC.

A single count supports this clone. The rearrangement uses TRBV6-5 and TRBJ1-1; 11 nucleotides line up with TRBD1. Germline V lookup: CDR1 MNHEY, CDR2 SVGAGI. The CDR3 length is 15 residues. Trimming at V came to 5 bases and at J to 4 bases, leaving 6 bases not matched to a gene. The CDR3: CASSRTGGVSTEAFF. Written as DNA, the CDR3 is TGTGCCAGCAGTAGGACAGGGGGCGTTTCCACTGAAGCTTTCTTT.

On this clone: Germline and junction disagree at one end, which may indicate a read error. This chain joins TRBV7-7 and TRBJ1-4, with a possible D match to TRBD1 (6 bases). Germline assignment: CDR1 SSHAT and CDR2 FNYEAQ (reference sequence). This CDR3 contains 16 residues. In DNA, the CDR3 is TGTGCTAGCAGCCCCAACCTAGGGCAGGGGTCTGAAAAACTGTTTTTT. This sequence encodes CASSPNLGQGSEKLFF.